These 7 T cell receptor beta chains originate from one sample sequenced in a study of OX40 agonist ivuxolimab in advanced cancers. The library came from the immunoSEQ multiplex PCR assay. The source is immuneACCESS, and TCRdb retained only in-frame sequences with V and J called. Part of the clones is not carried over; for the studies checked, unresolved V genes explain less than half of this, and the remainder is unexplained. The sample data list 40,000 to 60,000 clones, and roughly 86% of these were observed just once. Of the sample, 1.9% falls within the top ten clones. The source was CD4+ or CD8+ T cells sorted from blood, collected in a trial of the OX40 agonist ivuxolimab. These receptors were collected from an adult with an advanced solid tumor such as melanoma, head and neck, liver or kidney cancer.

The genes are TRBV19 and TRBJ1-2; no reliable D call. There are 13 residues in the CDR3. CDR1 and CDR2 from the germline V gene are LNHDA and SQIVND (reference sequence). Trimming removed 3 bases from V and 4 bases from J, with 9 bases in between. CDR3: CASSIAESYGYTF. For the CDR3, the DNA is TGTGCCAGTAGTATTGCAGAGAGCTATGGCTACACCTTC.

The table lists this clone with a count of one. The chain recombines TRBV11-1 with TRBJ2-1; 10 positions match TRBD2. Germline values: CDR1 SGHAT, CDR2 FQDESV (reference sequence). CDR3 length equals 15 residues. Trimming removed 5 bases from V and 7 bases from J; junction bases left unmatched: 8. CDR3 amino acids: CASSPLAGAKNEQFF. In nucleotides, the CDR3 is TGTGCCAGCAGCCCCCTAGCGGGGGCAAAAAATGAGCAGTTCTTC.

V and J are TRBV5-1 and TRBJ2-7, with TRBD2 matching 9 bases. This CDR3 comprises 16 residues. CDR1 is SGHRS and CDR2 is YFSETQ in the germline V gene. J was trimmed by 3 bases and V by 4 bases; bases with no gene match: 11. CDR3 nucleotide sequence: TGCGCCAGCAGCCCTCAGGCGCTAGCGGGGAGCTACGAGCAGTACTTC. This translates into CASSPQALAGSYEQYF.

The V and J genes are TRBV5-4 and TRBJ1-1; 7 bases map to TRBD1. The CDR3 is 12 residues long. J lost 11 bases, V lost 3 bases, and 7 bases had no gene match. Germline CDR1 is SGHNT and CDR2 is YYREEE (reference sequence). CDR3 bases: TGTGCCAGCAGCTCGCAGACAGGGAGCGCTTTCTTT. Translating gives CASSSQTGSAFF.

The chain is built from TRBV11-1 and TRBJ2-1; 11 nucleotides match TRBD2. Germline CDR1 and CDR2: SGHAT and FQDESV (reference sequence). CDR3 size: 15 residues. J was trimmed by 6 bases and V by 4 bases; bases with no gene match: 5. CDR3 residues: CASSSSGRKRNEQFF. The CDR3 bases are TGTGCCAGCAGCTCTAGCGGGAGGAAGCGCAATGAGCAGTTCTTC.

The chain has TRBV7-8 and TRBJ2-5; possibly TRBD1 for D (6 bases). V was cut by 2 bases and J by 3 bases, with 22 bases left in between. Germline loops: CDR1 SGHVS, CDR2 FQNEAQ. The CDR3 spans 18 residues. CDR3 bases: TGTGCCAGCAGCTTATACTCTCTGGCGGGCCCAGGGGAAGAGACCCAGTACTTC. Protein sequence: CASSLYSLAGPGEETQYF.

This clone has only one observation. This rearrangement joins TRBV7-6 to TRBJ1-2, with a weak D call TRBD1 (6 bases). The length of the CDR3 is 14 residues. The V gene lost 5 bases and the J gene lost 3 bases, with 13 bases spanning the gap. The V gene's germline CDR1 is SGHVS and CDR2 FNYEAQ. CDR3: CASSRVTGDYGYTF. CDR3 DNA: TGTGCCAGCAGCCGGGTGACAGGAGACTATGGCTACACCTTC. Looking up the rest from reference TRBV7-6 and TRBJ1-2 gives the full variable domain: GAGVSQSPRYKVTKRGQDVALRCDPISGHVSLYWYRQALGQGPEFLTYFNYEAQQDKSGLPNDRFSAERPEGSISTLTIQRTEQRDSAMYRCASSRVTGDYGYTFGSGTRLTVV.